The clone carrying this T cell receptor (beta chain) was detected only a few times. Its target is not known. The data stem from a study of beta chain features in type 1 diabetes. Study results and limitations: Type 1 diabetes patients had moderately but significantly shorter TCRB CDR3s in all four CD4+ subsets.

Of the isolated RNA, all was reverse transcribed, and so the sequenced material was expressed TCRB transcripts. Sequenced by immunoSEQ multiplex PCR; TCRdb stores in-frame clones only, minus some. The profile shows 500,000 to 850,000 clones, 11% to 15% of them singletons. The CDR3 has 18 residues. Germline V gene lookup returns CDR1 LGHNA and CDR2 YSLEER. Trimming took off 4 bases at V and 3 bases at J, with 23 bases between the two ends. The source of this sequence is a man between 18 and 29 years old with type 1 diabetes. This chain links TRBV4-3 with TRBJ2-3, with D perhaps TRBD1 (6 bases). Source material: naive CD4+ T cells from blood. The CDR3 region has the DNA TGCGCCAGCAGCCGCTACCCGGGGAGAGGGGGTGGGACAGATACGCAGTATTTT. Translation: CASSRYPGRGGGTDTQYF.